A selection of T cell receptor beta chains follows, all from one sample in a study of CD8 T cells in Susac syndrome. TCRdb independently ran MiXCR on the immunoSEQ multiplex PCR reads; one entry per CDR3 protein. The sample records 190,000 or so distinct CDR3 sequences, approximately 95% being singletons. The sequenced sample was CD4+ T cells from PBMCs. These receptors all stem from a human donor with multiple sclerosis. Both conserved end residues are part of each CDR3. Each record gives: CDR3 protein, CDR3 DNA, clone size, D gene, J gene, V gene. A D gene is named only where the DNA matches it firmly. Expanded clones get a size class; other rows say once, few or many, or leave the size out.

CSAPGLRTDTQYF	TGCAGTGCTCCGGGACTCAGAACAGATACGCAGTATTTT	.	.	TRBJ2-3	TRBV20-1
CSARVPTGGQETQYF	TGCAGTGCTAGAGTACCGACGGGGGGCCAAGAGACCCAGTACTTC	once	TRBD2	TRBJ2-5	TRBV20-1
CSVATGFSGGIFEQYF	TGCAGCGTTGCGACAGGTTTTTCCGGAGGGATCTTCGAGCAGTACTTC	.	.	TRBJ2-7	TRBV29-1
CASSLAGTGPNQPQHF	TGTGCCAGCAGTTTAGCGGGGACAGGCCCCAATCAGCCCCAGCATTTT	.	TRBD1	TRBJ1-5	TRBV12-3/TRBV12-4
CASSPRDSAPEGYTF	TGTGCCAGCAGCCCGAGGGACAGCGCCCCGGAAGGCTACACCTTC	.	TRBD1	TRBJ1-2	TRBV7-2
CASSAQGAGSPLHF	TGTGCCAGCAGCGCGCAGGGGGCTGGTTCACCCCTCCACTTT	.	TRBD1	TRBJ1-6	TRBV9
CASSPGGGTDTQYF	TGTGCCAGCAGCCCCGGGGGTGGGACAGATACGCAGTATTTT	.	.	TRBJ2-3	TRBV7-9
CASSQDLLDTQYF	TGTGCCAGCAGCCAAGACCTTTTGGATACGCAGTATTTT	.	.	TRBJ2-3	TRBV3-1
CATSRRTGKRNTEAFF	TGTGCCACCAGCAGGAGGACGGGAAAACGTAACACTGAAGCTTTCTTT	.	.	TRBJ1-1	TRBV15
CASSPPGAASSMNTEAFF	TGTGCCAGCAGCCCTCCGGGGGCGGCGAGCAGCATGAACACTGAAGCTTTCTTT	.	.	TRBJ1-1	TRBV7-9
CASSSRAVAGGLTDTQYF	TGTGCCAGCAGCTCTCGTGCCGTAGCGGGGGGGCTGACAGATACGCAGTATTTT	.	TRBD2	TRBJ2-3	TRBV13
CRGQGAYNEQFF	TGCAGGGGACAGGGGGCCTACAATGAGCAGTTCTTC	.	TRBD1	TRBJ2-1	TRBV29-1
CASSSQGTGANVLTF	TGTGCCAGCTCATCCCAGGGTACTGGGGCCAACGTCCTGACTTTC	.	.	TRBJ2-6	TRBV18
CAWTLGAYNEQFF	TGTGCCTGGACCCTCGGGGCCTACAATGAGCAGTTCTTC	.	.	TRBJ2-1	TRBV30